This T cell receptor (beta chain) derives from a study of shared clonotypes between healthy human individuals (dated by TCRdb to 2018 to 2021). For the wider study: The cohort comprised two women and a few men aged 18 to 49 years. For each donor, three plates each were used for CD4 naive and CD4 memory, two plates were used for CD8 naive, and one plate was used for CD8 memory. The study deeply sequenced blood TCR repertoires of five healthy adults to estimate repertoire size and the extent of clonotype sharing between individuals. Different laboratories and diverse techniques were used to prepare libraries and sequence TCR repertoires, to increase sequencing depth and limit assay-specific biases. Between about 0.9 and 9 billion PBMCs per donor were obtained by leukapheresis.

The CDR3 holds 14 amino acids from the cysteine to the phenylalanine. CDR3 DNA is the only sequence kept; it has 42 bases, read in frame from the first base. For CDR1 and CDR2, the germline V gene lists MDHEN and SYDVKM. Germline trimming: 1 base from V, 7 bases from J; junction bases outside gene matches: 4. Summary of the overall study and its limitations: The genetic and exposure-history diversity represented was limited by the small number of donors. Across a few donors, approximately 5% of naive CD4, approximately 3.6% of naive CD8, approximately 2.5% of memory CD4, and approximately 0.42% of memory CD8 clonotypes were shared. Incomplete sequencing was indicated by rarefaction of sorted-subset datasets, despite the large sequencing depth. Higher generation probabilities were observed for clonotypes shared by all four sorted-subset donors than for non-shared clonotypes. Based on pairwise subsampling, the degree of clonotype sharing among donors was expected to be affected by sequencing depth. Sampling was restricted to blood, and TCR repertoires in tissues likely differ from the TCR repertoires found in blood. Larger estimated clonotype richness was generally found for naive subsets than for memory subsets.

Comments on this clone: This clone's antigen is unknown. No base quality values were provided; no much bigger clone lies one nucleotide off.

Using the deep immunoSEQ assay, multiplex PCR amplified TCR CDR3 regions from genomic DNA. Genomic DNA extracted from each cell subset was distributed evenly over all wells of several immunoSEQ 96-well plates, and each plate served as one replicate. Each replicate PCR for sorted subsets received roughly 200 ng genomic DNA, equal to some 32,000 T cell genomes. Purified libraries were quantified with a Qubit 3.0 fluorometer, sized on a Bioanalyzer 2100, and re-quantified with the KAPA Library Quantification kit. Each immunoSEQ 96-well plate was sequenced on its own single-read 150-cycle Illumina NextSeq 550 flow cell. The authors' pipeline ran thus. Because the immunoSEQ output held only junctional sequences and lacked quality scores, the filtering could not match the filtering applied to full-length reads. Sequences were annotated with PyIR, a Python wrapper for IgBLAST v1.9, and V/J genes and CDR3 were assigned using IMGT germline references. Reads were filtered out if the reads had weak V/J assignments (E-value above 1e-6), no CDR3, stop codons, out-of-frame junctions, or ambiguous translated residues. V3J clonotypes were defined by identical inferred V gene, J gene, and CDR3 amino acid sequence. To compute the percentage overlap between repertoires, the number of shared unique clonotypes was divided by the size of the smaller repertoire. RTK rarefaction, the Chao1 estimator, and Recon v2.1 estimates of unobserved clonotypes were used to assess repertoire richness. OLGA was used to compute generation probabilities for all TCRbeta clonotypes that the gDNA method yielded from several donors. TCRdb re-hosts the immuneACCESS table, in-frame sequences only. Its copies lack some clones; in the studies checked, an unresolved V gene accounts for under half of them, and the cause for the rest is not known. For V, J and clone size, that table is used; D and trimming come from the DNA. For this sample the table gives a few hundred thousand clones, of which around 90% were detected only once. The ten biggest clones cover roughly 17% of the sample.

The donors were healthy, HIV-negative adults who had no recently reported acute infections or vaccinations. Every donor was a Caucasian adult living in Nashville, Tennessee, USA. The CD8 memory samples were a combination of magnetically selected CD45RO+ cells and CCR7-negative CD45RA+ effector memory (TemRA) cells. Blood was collected by leukapheresis, and PBMCs were isolated by Ficoll-Histopaque density gradient centrifugation and then cryopreserved in liquid nitrogen vapor phase. Purity and quantity of every magnetically sorted T cell population were checked by analytical flow cytometry. Genomic DNA was isolated from each sorted fraction and quantified by UV absorbance on a Nanodrop 2000c.

The rearranged chain carries TRBV28 and TRBJ2-7; TRBD2 matches 10 bases in the middle. The sample comprised memory CD8+ T cells sorted from blood. The cell subset or site label corresponds to: CD45RO+ cells pooled with CCR7-negative TemRA cells. This receptor was obtained from a young man in good health. Here the CDR3 is given as CASSLLAGGGEQYF. The nucleotide sequence reads as follows: TGTGCCAGCAGTTTATTAGCGGGGGGAGGAGAGCAGTACTTC.